This T cell receptor (beta chain) was sequenced during a study of identical twins. The CDR3 length is 15 residues. Germline assignment: CDR1 SGHAT and CDR2 FQNNGV. The trim removed 3 bases at V and 2 bases at J, leaving 7 bases unmatched. TCRdb independently ran MiXCR on the 5' RACE reads; one entry per CDR3 protein. The sample has over 600,000 distinct CDR3 sequences, approximately 22% seen once. The sample was also reused in another study, on T cells expressing NK-cell markers.

The V and J genes are TRBV11-2 and TRBJ2-7, with TRBD1 matching 7 bases. The source is a young woman in good health. Sequenced material: PBMCs. CDR3 protein: CASSFMPGQPYEQYF. CDR3 DNA: TGTGCCAGCAGCTTTATGCCGGGACAGCCCTACGAGCAGTACTTC.